This passage covers 20 T cell receptor beta chains from one sample sequenced in a study of blood T cell repertoires in COVID-19. Profiled with immunoSEQ multiplex PCR; TCRdb holds only in-frame clones, not every one. Of about 60,000 clones in the sample, 83% were seen once. The specimen sequenced was peripheral blood. All receptors derive from a man in his fifties or sixties with COVID-19, enrolled during active disease.

This chain connects TRBV9 to TRBJ2-5; TRBD2 aligns across 7 bases. The CDR3 has 19 amino acids. CDR1 is SGDLS, CDR2 YYNGEE, per germline. The ends lost 0 bases at V and 1 base at J; junction bases unmatched: 15. CDR3 sequence reads: CASSVAGGEPAGSQETQYF. In DNA form, the CDR3 reads TGTGCCAGCAGCGTAGCTGGGGGGGAGCCAGCGGGCTCCCAAGAGACCCAGTACTTC.

The chain uses TRBV28 and TRBJ1-2; D gene uncertain. V lost 3 bases and J 3 bases, leaving 17 bases between the germline ends. Germline CDR1 reads MDHEN; CDR2 reads SYDVKM. CDR3 length equals 16 residues. The CDR3 loop reads CASSLIQGGHYYGYTF. In DNA form, the CDR3 reads TGTGCCAGCAGTTTGATACAAGGAGGCCACTACTATGGCTACACCTTC.

This chain connects TRBV30 to TRBJ1-5; D is unclear. CDR3 length: 14 residues. With 0 bases removed from V and 3 bases from J, the gap between germline ends came to 9 bases. Germline assignment: CDR1 GTSNPN and CDR2 SVGIG (reference sequence). In nucleotides, the CDR3 is TGTGCCTGGAGTGTAGGCACAGTCAATCAGCCCCAGCATTTT. Translating it yields CAWSVGTVNQPQHF.

This clone was seen only once. The rearrangement links TRBV10-1 to TRBJ2-3; 10 bases match TRBD1. The junction had 3 bases not matched to a gene; V was cut back by 5 bases and J by 4 bases. The CDR3 sequence is 14 residues long. Germline values: CDR1 WNHNN, CDR2 SYGVQD (reference sequence). As DNA, the CDR3 is TGCGCCAGCAGTCATGACAGGGGGCCAGATACGCAGTATTTT. It translates to CASSHDRGPDTQYF.

The chain has TRBV28 and TRBJ1-5, with D hard to call. V lost 8 bases, J lost 6 bases, and 8 bases lay in between. This CDR3 is 11 amino acids long. The germline V gene has CDR1 MDHEN and CDR2 SYDVKM. This CDR3 reads CASGPLQPQHF. Written as DNA, the CDR3 is TGTGCCAGCGGCCCGCTTCAGCCCCAGCATTTT.

The chain links TRBV4-1 to TRBJ2-1, with no clear D. The CDR3 contains 16 residues. The V end was cut by 1 base, the J end by 0 bases, with 10 bases between. Germline CDR1 reads MGHRA; CDR2 reads YSYEKL. The CDR3 DNA is TGCGCCAGCAGCCAAGGGTACCTTAGCTCCTACAATGAGCAGTTCTTC. Protein sequence: CASSQGYLSSYNEQFF.

This clone was found once. The chain links TRBV7-8 to TRBJ2-7, with 9 bases fitting TRBD1. The length of the CDR3 is 15 residues. Trimming removed 4 bases from V and 3 bases from J; junction bases left unmatched: 7. Per the germline V gene, CDR1 is SGHVS and CDR2 is FQNEAQ. In DNA, the CDR3 is TGTGCCAGCAGCTACCCGGGACAGGGTATCTACGAGCAGTACTTC. This encodes CASSYPGQGIYEQYF. Combining the CDR3 with reference TRBV7-8 and TRBJ2-7 gives the whole variable domain GAGVSQSPRYKVAKRGQDVALRCDPISGHVSLFWYQQALGQGPEFLTYFQNEAQLDKSGLPSDRFFAERPEGSVSTLKIQRTQQEDSAVYLCASSYPGQGIYEQYFGPGTRLTVT.

The V call is TRBV4-2, the J call TRBJ2-3; 12 bases match TRBD2. This CDR3 is built from 17 residues. The V segment lost 1 base and the J segment 0 bases; nucleotides outside the gene matches: 2. The germline gives CDR1 LGHNA, CDR2 YNFKEQ. The CDR3 DNA reads as TGTGCCAGCAGCCAAGGGACTAGCGGGACTAGCACAGATACGCAGTATTTT. Amino acid sequence: CASSQGTSGTSTDTQYF.

The J gene is TRBJ2-6, the V gene TRBV28; TRBD1 might be the D (5 bases). The CDR3 is made up of 14 amino acids. Germline V gene lookup returns CDR1 MDHEN and CDR2 SYDVKM. V lost 4 bases to trimming and J lost 4 bases, with 8 bases between them. The CDR3 bases are TGTGCCAGCAGTTCCTACAGGGGGGCCAACGTCCTGACTTTC. It encodes CASSSYRGANVLTF.

This sequence joins TRBV28 and TRBJ2-1; possible D gene TRBD2, 5 bases. This CDR3 is 14 amino acids long. In germline, CDR1 is MDHEN, CDR2 SYDVKM. Trimming took 7 bases from V and 6 from J, leaving 16 bases between them. CDR3 DNA: TGTGCCAGCATCCCCAAAGGACTTCTCAATGAGCAGTTCTTC. Translating gives CASIPKGLLNEQFF.

The V call is TRBV19, the J call TRBJ1-5; 9 nucleotides match TRBD1. V lost 5 bases and J lost 6; bases outside the gene matches: 11. CDR3 length: 16 amino acids. Germline loops: CDR1 LNHDA, CDR2 SQIVND (reference sequence). This CDR3 is CASSLPGQGFAQPQHF. The CDR3 nucleotides are TGTGCCAGTAGTCTCCCGGGACAGGGCTTTGCTCAGCCCCAGCATTTT.

This sequence joins TRBV28 and TRBJ1-5; maybe TRBD1 (5 bases). The CDR3 is made up of 12 amino acids. V was shortened by 6 bases and J by 6 bases, with 9 bases between the two germline ends. CDR1 is MDHEN, CDR2 SYDVKM, per germline. The CDR3: CASRGGVQPQHF. CDR3 nucleotides: TGTGCCAGCAGGGGGGGTGTTCAGCCCCAGCATTTT.

The J gene is TRBJ1-2, the V gene TRBV4-2; TRBD1 agrees at 9 bases. Trimming cost V 1 base and J 4 bases; bases outside gene matches: 1. Per the germline V gene, CDR1 is LGHNA and CDR2 is YNFKEQ. The CDR3 runs 14 residues. The CDR3 region is CASSQGDRAYGYTF. Written as DNA, the CDR3 is TGTGCCAGCAGCCAAGGGGACAGGGCCTATGGCTACACCTTC.

There are a few counts of this clone. CDR3 bases: TGTGCCAGCTCACCACCGAGGCAATACACTGAAGCTTTCTTT. It specifies CASSPPRQYTEAFF. This chain links TRBV18 with TRBJ1-1; D not resolved. V lost 0 bases and J lost 3, with 8 bases in between. Germline-derived CDR1 and CDR2 are KGHSH and LQKENI. The CDR3 totals 14 residues.

The chain recombines TRBV4-1 with TRBJ1-4; D is possibly TRBD1 (6 bases). CDR3 length equals 17 residues. Looked up from germline, CDR1 is MGHRA and CDR2 is YSYEKL. V lost 4 bases, J lost 0 bases, and 15 bases lay in between. The CDR3 nucleotides read TGCGCCAGCAGCCCCCGGACAGTAGTTGCAACTAATGAAAAACTGTTTTTT. It codes for CASSPRTVVATNEKLFF.

This chain connects TRBV12-3 or TRBV12-4 to TRBJ1-2, with D maybe TRBD1 (6 bases). The length of the CDR3 is 13 residues. The ends were cut back, 8 bases at V and 8 bases at J, with 18 bases in the middle. CDR3 nucleotide sequence: TGTGCCAGCGGAGCCTACGTGGGGGCGGGCTACACCTTC. It translates to CASGAYVGAGYTF.

The V call is TRBV7-9, the J call TRBJ2-5; the match to TRBD1 covers 7 bases. Germline loops: CDR1 SEHNR, CDR2 FQNEAQ (reference sequence). The CDR3 consists of 15 residues. Losses at the gene ends were 5 bases for V and 1 base for J; bases not matched to a gene: 7. CDR3 nucleotide sequence: TGTGCCAGCAGCGAGGTAGGGACAGTCCAAGAGACCCAGTACTTC. It translates to CASSEVGTVQETQYF.

This rearrangement joins TRBV14 to TRBJ2-1; D call uncertain. Germline V gene lookup returns CDR1 SGHDN and CDR2 FVKESK. Trimming stripped 1 base from V and 4 bases from J, with 11 bases between. The CDR3 is 15 amino acids. In nucleotides, the CDR3 is TGTGCCAGCAGCCAAGGGATCGACTTATACAATGAGCAGTTCTTC. This encodes CASSQGIDLYNEQFF.

This rearrangement joins TRBV9 to TRBJ1-1, with TRBD1 as a possible D gene (5 bases). The V end was cut by 4 bases, the J end by 0 bases, with 16 bases between. The CDR3 runs to 16 residues. Germline loops: CDR1 SGDLS, CDR2 YYNGEE. CDR3 residues: CASSPSAGGVNTEAFF. CDR3 DNA: TGTGCCAGCAGCCCTAGTGCCGGGGGGGTGAACACTGAAGCTTTCTTT.

The count of this clone is one. The chain combines TRBV12-5 with TRBJ2-1; the D gene is possibly TRBD1 (5 bases). This CDR3 has 14 residues. Trimming pared 1 base from V and 7 bases from J, leaving 11 bases between. Germline-derived CDR1 and CDR2 are LGHNT and FRNRAP. In DNA, the CDR3 is TGTGCTAGTGGTTTGGGACAGTTCGGGAATGAGCAGTTCTTC. Translating gives CASGLGQFGNEQFF.